Below, 11 T cell receptor beta chains from the same sample are listed, as sequenced in a study of blood T cell repertoires in COVID-19. The method was immunoSEQ multiplex PCR; TCRdb's version includes in-frame clones alone and lacks a portion of them. The sample carries tens of thousands of clones, around nine tenths recorded once. The sample comprised peripheral blood. The receptors derive from a man aged 60 to 75 with active or convalescent COVID-19.

The V and J genes are TRBV27 and TRBJ1-4, with TRBD1 identical over 9 bases. V lost 6 bases, J lost 5 bases, and 7 bases stayed unmatched. The CDR3 length is 15 residues. Germline V gives CDR1 MNHEY, CDR2 SMNVEV (reference sequence). DNA for the CDR3: TGTGCCAGCAGGAAAACAGGGGGCAGAAATGAAAAACTGTTTTTT. Translating gives CASRKTGGRNEKLFF.

The chain carries TRBV27 and TRBJ1-5, with 7 nucleotides matching TRBD1. Per germline, CDR1 MNHEY and CDR2 SMNVEV (reference sequence). J lost 5 bases, V lost 5 bases, and 6 bases had no gene match. This CDR3 contains 14 residues. The CDR3 DNA reads TGTGCCAGCAGTCCGCCGGGACAGCATCAGCCCCAGCATTTT. This translates into CASSPPGQHQPQHF.

This chain connects TRBV7-8 to TRBJ1-1; possibly TRBD1 for D (6 bases). This CDR3 spans 15 amino acids. Trimming removed 0 bases at V and 4 bases at J, with 12 bases between. Per the germline V gene, CDR1 is SGHVS and CDR2 is FQNEAQ. CDR3 DNA sequence: TGTGCCAGCAGCTTAGCGCGGGGGGCGCGCACTGAAGCTTTCTTT. Its protein product is CASSLARGARTEAFF.

In nucleotides, the CDR3 is TGTGCCAGCAGCTTGGTGGGGACAGCCAACTATGGCTACACCTTC. Translation: CASSLVGTANYGYTF. V usage is TRBV5-5 and J usage is TRBJ1-2; 7 bases map to TRBD1. The V gene end was trimmed by 0 bases and the J gene end by 2 bases; junction bases not matched to a gene: 4. This CDR3 contains 15 residues. Germline assignment: CDR1 SGHKS and CDR2 YYEKEE (reference sequence).

The rearrangement uses TRBV5-4 and TRBJ1-2; 8 positions agree with TRBD1. CDR1 and CDR2 (germline): SGHNT, YYREEE (reference sequence). The CDR3 loop spans 15 amino acids. With V trimmed by 1 base and J by 8 bases, 10 bases remained unmatched. The CDR3 protein is CASSLTLQGAKGYTF. The CDR3 region has the DNA TGTGCCAGCAGCTTGACCCTTCAGGGGGCTAAAGGCTACACCTTC.

The CDR3 DNA sequence: TGTGCCAGCAGCTTAGACAGGGGGCGAGCCACCTATGGCTACACCTTC. Translated, it gives CASSLDRGRATYGYTF. The V and J genes are TRBV5-5 and TRBJ1-2; TRBD1 matches at 10 bases. V gave up 2 bases and J gave up 4 bases; unmatched junction bases: 8. Germline CDR1 is SGHKS and CDR2 is YYEKEE (reference sequence). The CDR3 is 16 residues long. The variable domain in full, completed from reference TRBV5-5 and TRBJ1-2, reads DAGVTQSPTHLIKTRGQQVTLRCSPISGHKSVSWYQQVLGQGPQFIFQYYEKEERGRGNFPDRFSARQFPNYSSELNVNALLLGDSALYLCASSLDRGRATYGYTFGSGTRLTVV.

The V call is TRBV9, the J call TRBJ2-5; perhaps TRBD2 as D (6 bases). The V and J ends lost 4 bases and 4 bases respectively, with 17 bases between them. The CDR3 consists of 15 residues. Germline-derived CDR1 and CDR2 are SGDLS and YYNGEE. The CDR3 loop reads CASSLSGLTLETQYF. CDR3 DNA sequence: TGTGCCAGCAGCTTATCGGGACTGACACTAGAGACCCAGTACTTC.

The rearrangement links TRBV20-1 to TRBJ2-1; maybe TRBD1 (5 bases). V was pared by 5 bases and J by 12 bases, with 11 bases between. CDR3 length equals 10 residues. The germline V gene has CDR1 DFQATT and CDR2 SNEGSKA (reference sequence). The DNA of the CDR3 is TGCAGTGCTGGGGAAAGGGGGCAGTTCTTC. This translates into CSAGERGQFF.

This rearrangement joins TRBV18 to TRBJ2-2; tentative D call: TRBD1 (5 bases). Trimming stripped 3 bases from V and 0 bases from J, with 8 bases between. This CDR3 region has 15 residues. Germline CDR1 is KGHSH and CDR2 is LQKENI. CDR3 coding DNA: TGTGCCAGCTCACCGGCAGGGACGAACACCGGGGAGCTGTTTTTT. Translating gives CASSPAGTNTGELFF.

This clone has a single count. The genes are TRBV3-1 (or the pseudogene TRBV3-2) and TRBJ1-1; maybe TRBD1 (5 bases). The V end was cut by 2 bases, the J end by 1 base, with 8 bases between. The germline V gene has CDR1 LGHDT and CDR2 YNNKEL (reference sequence). There are 14 residues in the CDR3. CDR3 DNA sequence: TGTGCCAGCAGCCAACCAGGGTCGAACACTGAAGCTTTCTTT. It encodes CASSQPGSNTEAFF.

The rearrangement joins TRBV5-6 to TRBJ1-2; a weak D match, TRBD1 (5 bases). Trimming removed 0 bases at V and 6 bases at J, with 18 bases between. From germline, CDR1 is SGHDT and CDR2 YYEEEE. The CDR3 spans 16 residues. Here the CDR3 reads CASSLGQGLPSDGYTF. The CDR3 DNA is TGTGCCAGCAGCTTGGGGCAGGGTCTACCGTCAGATGGCTACACCTTC.